Following are 10 T cell receptor beta chains from one sample sequenced in a study of blood T cell repertoires in COVID-19. Profiling relied on immunoSEQ multiplex PCR, and the TCRdb table lists in-frame clones only, not all of them. The repertoire includes just over 300,000 clones, about nine tenths of them detected once, and around 2.1% sits in the top ten. The sequenced material came from peripheral blood. The receptors were sampled from a man between 18 and 35 years old with active or convalescent COVID-19.

The rearrangement joins TRBV7-2 to TRBJ2-5; 15 nucleotides match TRBD2. This CDR3 has 15 amino acids. Germline trimming cut 6 bases from V and 4 bases from J; bases unmatched to any gene: 3. CDR1 and CDR2 from the germline V gene are SGHTA and FQGNSA. The CDR3 DNA is TGTGCCAGCAGTTGGACTAGCGGGGGGGTAGAGACCCAGTACTTC. Translating gives CASSWTSGGVETQYF.

This chain links TRBV7-9 with TRBJ2-1; D is possibly TRBD2 (6 bases). CDR1 is SEHNR, CDR2 FQNEAQ, per germline (reference sequence). V lost 5 bases, J lost 6 bases, and 17 bases lay in between. The CDR3 is 15 amino acids. The CDR3 DNA sequence: TGTGCCAGCAGCCTCGGGGGACCCCCCTCCAATGAGCAGTTCTTC. Protein: CASSLGGPPSNEQFF.

Remarks on this clone: The same CDR3 arises from other DNA sequences in this sample as well. CDR3 residues: CASSLGTSSGNTIYF. As DNA, the CDR3 is TGCGCCAGCAGCTTGGGGACTAGCTCTGGAAACACCATATATTTT. The chain recombines TRBV5-1 with TRBJ1-3; D unresolved. The CDR3 length is 15 residues. V was shortened by 0 bases and J by 0 bases, with 7 bases between the two germline ends. Germline loops: CDR1 SGHRS, CDR2 YFSETQ.

The gene calls are TRBV18 and TRBJ1-2; the match to TRBD1 covers 7 bases. This CDR3 region has 16 residues. The trim removed 3 bases at V and 4 bases at J, leaving 11 bases unmatched. CDR1 and CDR2 from the germline V gene are KGHSH and LQKENI. As DNA, the CDR3 is TGTGCCAGCTCACCGCAGACAGGGAGAGGGGGCTATGGCTACACCTTC. It translates to CASSPQTGRGGYGYTF.

J is TRBJ1-1 and V is TRBV4-2, with D hard to call. CDR3 size: 15 residues. The V end was cut by 5 bases, the J end by 1 base, with 14 bases between. CDR1 is LGHNA, CDR2 YNFKEQ, per germline. This CDR3 is CASSSRSGRNTEAFF. CDR3 DNA sequence: TGTGCCAGCAGCTCACGGTCGGGAAGGAACACTGAAGCTTTCTTT.

This sequence joins TRBV6-2 or TRBV6-3 and TRBJ2-1, with 11 bases aligning to TRBD2. This CDR3 is 16 amino acids long. V lost 4 bases and J lost 2; bases outside the gene matches: 4. CDR1 and CDR2 from the germline V gene are MNHEY and SVGEGT. CDR3 sequence (DNA): TGTGCCAGCAGTTCCCATAGCGGGGGGGCCTACAATGAGCAGTTCTTC. Its protein is CASSSHSGGAYNEQFF.

This clone is a singleton in its sample. The chain employs TRBV29-1 and TRBJ2-3, with D perhaps TRBD1 (5 bases). V lost 1 base to trimming and J lost 2 bases, with 22 bases between them. Germline V CDR1 and CDR2: SQVTM, ANQGSEA. This CDR3 has 18 amino acids. CDR3 bases: TGCAGCGTTGAAGCCCCACCGTTAGACAGTCCCTTCACAGATACGCAGTATTTT. It codes for CSVEAPPLDSPFTDTQYF.

V gene TRBV27 combines with J gene TRBJ1-2, with TRBD1 identical over 8 bases. The CDR3 is 13 amino acids. CDR1 is MNHEY and CDR2 is SMNVEV in the germline V gene (reference sequence). The CDR3: CEEGQDNNYGYTF. The DNA of the CDR3 is TGTGAAGAGGGACAGGATAATAACTATGGCTACACCTTC.

CDR3 DNA: TGTGCCAGCAGTAGGGAGGCTAGCGGGAGCCTAAGCTCCTACAATGAGCAGTTCTTC. This gives the protein CASSREASGSLSSYNEQFF. The rearrangement links TRBV2 to TRBJ2-1; 10 bases fit TRBD2. The CDR3 totals 19 residues. Germline lookup yields CDR1 SNHLY and CDR2 FYNNEI. Losses at the gene ends were 5 bases for V and 0 bases for J; bases not matched to a gene: 13.

The chain is built from TRBV11-2 and TRBJ2-1, with D possibly TRBD2 on 5 matching bases. CDR1 is SGHAT and CDR2 is FQNNGV in the germline V gene. V lost 2 bases to trimming and J lost 8 bases, with 13 bases between them. The CDR3 sequence is 14 residues long. CDR3 in DNA: TGTGCCAGCAGCTTAAAATCTATGAGGGATGAGCAGTTCTTC. This encodes CASSLKSMRDEQFF.